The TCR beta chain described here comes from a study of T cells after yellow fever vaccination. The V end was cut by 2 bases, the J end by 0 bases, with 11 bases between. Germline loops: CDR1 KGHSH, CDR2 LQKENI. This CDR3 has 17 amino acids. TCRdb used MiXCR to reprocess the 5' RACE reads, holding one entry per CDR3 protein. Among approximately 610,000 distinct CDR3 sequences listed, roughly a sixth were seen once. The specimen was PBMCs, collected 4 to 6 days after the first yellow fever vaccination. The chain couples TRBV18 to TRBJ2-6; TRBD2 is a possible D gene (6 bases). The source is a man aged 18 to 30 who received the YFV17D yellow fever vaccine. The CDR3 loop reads CASSPLEGNSGANVLTF. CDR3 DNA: TGTGCCAGCTCACCATTGGAGGGTAACTCTGGGGCCAACGTCCTGACTTTC. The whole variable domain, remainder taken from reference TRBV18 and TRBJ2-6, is NAGVMQNPRHLVRRRGQEARLRCSPMKGHSHVYWYRQLPEEGLKFMVYLQKENIIDESGMPKERFSAEFPKEGPSILRIQQVVRGDSAAYFCASSPLEGNSGANVLTFGAGSRLTVL.